This T cell receptor beta chain comes out of a study of blood T cell repertoires in COVID-19. Profiled with immunoSEQ multiplex PCR; TCRdb holds only in-frame clones, not every one. The sample yields roughly 30,000 clones, roughly 88% seen once. The CDR3 has 14 residues. Germline V lookup: CDR1 SGDLS, CDR2 YYNGEE. The V end lost 2 bases, the J end lost 2 bases, and 8 bases lay between the germline ends. Note on this clone: Other DNA sequences in the sample encode the same CDR3.

The source is a man between 60 and 75 years old with COVID-19, enrolled during active disease. Material: peripheral blood. This chain joins TRBV9 and TRBJ1-3; no definite D call. DNA for the CDR3: TGTGCCAGCAGCGTGGGCGGGACTGGAAACACCATATATTTT. This codes for CASSVGGTGNTIYF.